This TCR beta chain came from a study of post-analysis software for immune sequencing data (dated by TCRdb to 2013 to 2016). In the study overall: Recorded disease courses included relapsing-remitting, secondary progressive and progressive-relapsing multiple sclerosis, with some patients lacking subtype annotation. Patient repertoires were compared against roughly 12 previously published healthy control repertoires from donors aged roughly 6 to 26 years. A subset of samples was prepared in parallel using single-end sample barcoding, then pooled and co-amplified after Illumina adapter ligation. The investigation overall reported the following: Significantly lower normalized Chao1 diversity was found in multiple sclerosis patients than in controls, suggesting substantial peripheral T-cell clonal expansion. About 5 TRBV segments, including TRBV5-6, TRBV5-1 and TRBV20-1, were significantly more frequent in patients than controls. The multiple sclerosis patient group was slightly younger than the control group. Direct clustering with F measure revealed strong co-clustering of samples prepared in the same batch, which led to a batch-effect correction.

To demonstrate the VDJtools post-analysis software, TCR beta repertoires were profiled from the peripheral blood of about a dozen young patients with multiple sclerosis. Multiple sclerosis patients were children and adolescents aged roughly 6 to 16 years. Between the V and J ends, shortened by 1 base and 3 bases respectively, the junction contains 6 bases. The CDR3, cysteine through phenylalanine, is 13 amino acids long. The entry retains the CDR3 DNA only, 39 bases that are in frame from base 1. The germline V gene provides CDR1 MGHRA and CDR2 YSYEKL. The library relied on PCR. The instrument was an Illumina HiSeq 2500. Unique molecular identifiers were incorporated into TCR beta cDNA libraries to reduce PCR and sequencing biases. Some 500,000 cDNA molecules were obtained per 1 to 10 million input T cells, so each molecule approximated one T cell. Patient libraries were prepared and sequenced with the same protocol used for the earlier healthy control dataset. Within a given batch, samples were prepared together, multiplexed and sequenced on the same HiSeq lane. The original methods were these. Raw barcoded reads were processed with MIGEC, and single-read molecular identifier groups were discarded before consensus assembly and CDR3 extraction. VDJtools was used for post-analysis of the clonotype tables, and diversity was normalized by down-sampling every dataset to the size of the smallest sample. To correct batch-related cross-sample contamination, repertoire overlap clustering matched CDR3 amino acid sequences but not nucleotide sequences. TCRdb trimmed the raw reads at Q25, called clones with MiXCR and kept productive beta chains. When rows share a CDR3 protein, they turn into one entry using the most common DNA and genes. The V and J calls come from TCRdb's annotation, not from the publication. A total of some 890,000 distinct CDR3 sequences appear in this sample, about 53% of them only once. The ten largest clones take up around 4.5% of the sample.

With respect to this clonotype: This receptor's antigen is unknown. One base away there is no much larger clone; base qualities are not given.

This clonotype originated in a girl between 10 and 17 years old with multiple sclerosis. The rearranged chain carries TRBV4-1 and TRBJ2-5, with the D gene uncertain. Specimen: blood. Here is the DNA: TGCGCCAGCAGCCAAGGGCCGGAAGAGACCCAGTACTTC. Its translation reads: CASSQGPEETQYF.